Listed below are T cell receptor beta chains from one sample, sequenced in a study of blood T cell repertoires in COVID-19. Assay: immunoSEQ multiplex PCR; the TCRdb copy retains only in-frame clones and omits some. The sample lists roughly 240,000 clones, around 80% occurring once. Sequenced input: peripheral blood. These receptor sequences come from a man aged 40-55 years who had recovered from COVID-19. The CDR3 runs from the conserved cysteine through the conserved F or W. A D gene is named only where the DNA matches it firmly. Clone size is given for some rows only: seen once, a few or many times, or a class if the clone is expanded.

d_gene: TRBD2
v_gene: TRBV19
j_gene: TRBJ2-1
abundance: .
CDR3aa: CASSISSLAGIGEQFF
CDR3nt: TGTGCCAGTAGTATATCTAGCCTAGCGGGGATTGGTGAGCAGTTCTTC

d_gene: TRBD2
v_gene: TRBV11-2
j_gene: TRBJ2-7
abundance: .
CDR3aa: CASSLMSGGGYEQYF
CDR3nt: TGTGCCAGCAGCTTAATGAGCGGGGGGGGCTACGAGCAGTACTTC

d_gene: TRBD1
v_gene: TRBV4-1
j_gene: TRBJ1-4
abundance: .
CDR3aa: CASSLSTGGYEKLFF
CDR3nt: TGCGCCAGCAGCCTATCGACAGGGGGGTATGAAAAACTGTTTTTT

d_gene: TRBD1
v_gene: TRBV18
j_gene: TRBJ1-2
abundance: .
CDR3aa: CASSPRTGSNYGYTF
CDR3nt: TGTGCCAGCTCACCACGGACAGGGAGTAACTATGGCTACACCTTC

d_gene: .
v_gene: TRBV27
j_gene: TRBJ2-7
abundance: .
CDR3aa: CASSYRVMSYEQYF
CDR3nt: TGTGCCAGCAGCTACAGGGTTATGTCCTACGAGCAGTACTTC

d_gene: .
v_gene: TRBV7-2
j_gene: TRBJ1-6
abundance: .
CDR3aa: CASSLRSGYNSPLHF
CDR3nt: TGTGCCAGCAGCTTACGGTCGGGCTATAATTCACCCCTCCACTTT

d_gene: .
v_gene: TRBV18
j_gene: TRBJ2-7
abundance: .
CDR3aa: CASSPQGQAEQYF
CDR3nt: TGTGCCAGCTCACCGCAGGGGCAGGCCGAGCAGTACTTC

d_gene: TRBD2
v_gene: TRBV4-3
j_gene: TRBJ2-1
abundance: .
CDR3aa: CASSQSGGTYNEQFF
CDR3nt: TGCGCCAGCAGCCAGAGCGGGGGGACTTACAATGAGCAGTTCTTC

d_gene: .
v_gene: TRBV19
j_gene: TRBJ1-1
abundance: .
CDR3aa: CASRETGMDTEAFF
CDR3nt: TGTGCCAGTAGGGAGACAGGTATGGACACTGAAGCTTTCTTT

d_gene: TRBD2
v_gene: TRBV6-5
j_gene: TRBJ2-7
abundance: .
CDR3aa: CASSYRKRGGGYEQYF
CDR3nt: TGTGCCAGCAGTTACCGCAAGCGGGGGGGAGGCTACGAGCAGTACTTC

d_gene: .
v_gene: TRBV30
j_gene: TRBJ1-3
abundance: .
CDR3aa: CAVHRGNTIYF
CDR3nt: TGTGCCGTCCACAGGGGAAACACCATATATTTT

d_gene: .
v_gene: TRBV2
j_gene: TRBJ1-4
abundance: few
CDR3aa: CASTRVPPNEKLFF
CDR3nt: TGTGCCAGCACTCGGGTACCGCCTAATGAAAAACTGTTTTTT

d_gene: .
v_gene: TRBV6-2/TRBV6-3
j_gene: TRBJ1-2
abundance: .
CDR3aa: CASSYRDNGYTF
CDR3nt: TGTGCCAGCAGTTACAGGGACAACGGCTACACCTTC

d_gene: .
v_gene: TRBV30
j_gene: TRBJ1-2
abundance: .
CDR3aa: CAWSVLGAFGYTF
CDR3nt: TGTGCCTGGAGTGTATTGGGGGCCTTCGGCTACACCTTC

d_gene: .
v_gene: TRBV18
j_gene: TRBJ1-1
abundance: .
CDR3aa: CASSPRAGNTEAFF
CDR3nt: TGTGCCAGCTCACCACGGGCCGGGAACACTGAAGCTTTCTTT

d_gene: TRBD1
v_gene: TRBV9
j_gene: TRBJ2-3
abundance: .
CDR3aa: CASSVVGTADTQYF
CDR3nt: TGTGCCAGCAGCGTAGTCGGGACAGCAGATACGCAGTATTTT